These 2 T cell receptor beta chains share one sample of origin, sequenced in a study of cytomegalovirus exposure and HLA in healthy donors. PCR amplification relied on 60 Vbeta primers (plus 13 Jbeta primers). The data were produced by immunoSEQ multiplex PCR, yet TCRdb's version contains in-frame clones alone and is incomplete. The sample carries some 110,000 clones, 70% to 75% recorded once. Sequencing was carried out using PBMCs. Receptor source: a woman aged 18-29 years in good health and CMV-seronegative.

In DNA, the CDR3 is TGCGCCAGCAGCTTGGGGGAAAGCAGGGGATCCAACTATGGCTACACCTTC. Its protein is CASSLGESRGSNYGYTF. This chain joins TRBV5-1 and TRBJ1-2; the D gene is possibly TRBD1 (6 bases). CDR3 size: 17 residues. CDR1 and CDR2 from the germline V gene are SGHRS and YFSETQ. The V end was cut by 0 bases, the J end by 2 bases, with 17 bases between.

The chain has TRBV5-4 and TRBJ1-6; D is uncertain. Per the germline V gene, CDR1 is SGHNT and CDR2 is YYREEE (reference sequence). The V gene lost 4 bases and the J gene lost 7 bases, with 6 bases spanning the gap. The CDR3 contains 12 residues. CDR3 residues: CASSGLNSPLHF. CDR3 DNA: TGTGCCAGCAGCGGACTGAATTCACCCCTCCACTTT. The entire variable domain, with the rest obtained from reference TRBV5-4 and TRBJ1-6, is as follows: ETGVTQSPTHLIKTRGQQVTLRCSSQSGHNTVSWYQQALGQGPQFIFQYYREEENGRGNFPPRFSGLQFPNYSSELNVNALELDDSALYLCASSGLNSPLHFGNGTRLTVT.